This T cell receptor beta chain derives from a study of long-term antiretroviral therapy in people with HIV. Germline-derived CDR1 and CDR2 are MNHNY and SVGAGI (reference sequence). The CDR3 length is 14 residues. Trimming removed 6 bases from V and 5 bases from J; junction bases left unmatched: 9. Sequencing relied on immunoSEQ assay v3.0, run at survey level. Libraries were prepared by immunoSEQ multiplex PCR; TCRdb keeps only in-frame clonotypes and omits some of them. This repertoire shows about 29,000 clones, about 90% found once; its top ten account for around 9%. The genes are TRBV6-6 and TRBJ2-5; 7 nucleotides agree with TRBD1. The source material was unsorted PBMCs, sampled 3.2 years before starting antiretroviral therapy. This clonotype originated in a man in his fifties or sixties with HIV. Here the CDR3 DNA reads TGTGCCAGCAGGCGACAGGGCACGGTGGAGACCCAGTACTTC. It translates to CASRRQGTVETQYF.